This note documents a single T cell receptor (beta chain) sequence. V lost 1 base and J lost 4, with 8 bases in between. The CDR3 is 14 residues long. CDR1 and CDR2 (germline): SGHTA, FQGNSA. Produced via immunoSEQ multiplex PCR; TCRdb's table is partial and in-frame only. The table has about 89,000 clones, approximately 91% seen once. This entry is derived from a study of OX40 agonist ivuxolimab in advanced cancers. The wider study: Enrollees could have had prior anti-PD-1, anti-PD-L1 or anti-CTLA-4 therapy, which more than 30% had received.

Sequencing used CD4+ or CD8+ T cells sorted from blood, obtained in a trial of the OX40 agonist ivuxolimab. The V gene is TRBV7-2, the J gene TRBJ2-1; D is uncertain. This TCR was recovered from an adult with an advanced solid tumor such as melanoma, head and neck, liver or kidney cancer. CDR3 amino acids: CASSLVGLYNEQFF. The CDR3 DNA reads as TGTGCCAGCAGCTTAGTCGGGCTGTACAATGAGCAGTTCTTC.